The present T cell receptor beta chain was sequenced within a study of cytomegalovirus exposure and HLA in healthy donors. About the study: A prior analysis found 95 million to 140 million unique TCR beta sequences from some 190 million T cells. Study-wide findings and caveats: Sequencing depth roughly uniform across donors was assumed in presence/absence analyses.

The CDR3 loop spans 12 amino acids. The germline CDR1 and CDR2 sequences are SNHLY and FYNNEI. Use of 60 Vbeta and 13 Jbeta primers characterized the PCR. Authors' data handling: Among the unique TCR beta chains that a later analysis counted, 75 million to 85 million in all, roughly 9.9 million were shared. Method: immunoSEQ multiplex PCR; TCRdb's copy keeps in-frame clones and lacks some. From that table come the V and J calls and clone size; the DNA was used to work out D and trimming. The sample consists of about 51,000 clones, about 81% of them appearing once. As concerns this clone: Its antigen is not identified. Germline is not matched at one junction end, which may reflect a read error.

V and J are TRBV2 and TRBJ2-1; D may be TRBD2 (5 bases). The sequence came from a boy between 10 and 17 years old in good health and CMV-seropositive. Specimen: PBMCs. The DNA for the CDR3 is TGTGCCAGCAGGGAAGGGAGCAATGAGCAGTTCTTC. Translating gives CASREGSNEQFF.